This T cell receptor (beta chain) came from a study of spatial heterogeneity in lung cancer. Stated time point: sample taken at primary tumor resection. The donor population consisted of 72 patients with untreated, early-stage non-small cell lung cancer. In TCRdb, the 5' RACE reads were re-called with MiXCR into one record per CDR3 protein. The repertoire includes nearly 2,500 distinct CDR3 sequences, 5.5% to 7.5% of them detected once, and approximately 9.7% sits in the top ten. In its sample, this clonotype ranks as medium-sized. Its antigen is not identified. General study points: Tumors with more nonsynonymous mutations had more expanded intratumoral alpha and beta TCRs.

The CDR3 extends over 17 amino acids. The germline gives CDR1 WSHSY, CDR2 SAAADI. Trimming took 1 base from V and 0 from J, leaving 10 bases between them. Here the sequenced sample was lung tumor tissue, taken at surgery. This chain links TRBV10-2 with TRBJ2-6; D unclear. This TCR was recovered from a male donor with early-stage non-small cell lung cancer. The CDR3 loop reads CASSELVTRSGANVLTF. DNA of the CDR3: TGCGCCAGCAGTGAGTTAGTGACCCGCTCTGGGGCCAACGTCCTGACTTTC.